This TCR beta chain comes out of a study of T cell responses to AZD1222 COVID-19 vaccine. To note about this clone: Its cognate antigen is unknown.

General study results and limits: CD4 TCRs covered the whole spike, strongest at regions 160-218 and 743-854. Only a handful of AZD1222 recipients tested seropositive at baseline. Spike-specific TCR breadth rose after two AZD1222 doses, and depth rose as well. Repertoire samples came only from after the peak T cell response.

Profiling relied on immunoSEQ multiplex PCR, and the TCRdb table lists in-frame clones only, not all of them. Among 97,000 or so clones listed, approximately 90% were seen once. This CDR3 spans 15 amino acids. Germline values: CDR1 SGHTA, CDR2 FQGNSA. The J segment lost 3 bases and the V segment lost 5 bases, leaving 7 bases of the junction unmatched. The source was peripheral blood, collected on day 0 of AZD1222 vaccination. The TCR originated in an adult in good health. The gene calls are TRBV7-2 and TRBJ1-5; TRBD1 matches 7 bases. CDR3: CASSEYGTVNQPQHF. DNA of the CDR3: TGTGCCAGCAGCGAGTACGGGACAGTCAATCAGCCCCAGCATTTT.